This section outlines one T cell receptor (beta chain) sequence together with its context. This entry comes from a study of blood T cell repertoires in COVID-19. Study summary: The samples span acute and convalescent COVID-19 from the United States, Italy and Spain. Sample material is recorded as cDNA or gDNA derived from T cells, B-cell-depleted T cells, or PBMCs.

Authors' data handling: From reference gene primer amplification, estimates of nucleated cell counts were derived. The method was immunoSEQ multiplex PCR; TCRdb's version includes in-frame clones alone and lacks a portion of them. V and J calls and clone size follow that table, whereas D and trimming were derived from the DNA. Of around 220,000 clones in the sample, around 86% were seen once. With 5 bases clipped from V and 5 bases from J, the junction kept 2 bases outside the gene matches. The CDR3 sequence is 12 residues long. Germline V gene lookup returns CDR1 SEHNR and CDR2 FQNEAQ (reference sequence).

The sample comprised peripheral blood. The J gene is TRBJ2-7, the V gene TRBV7-9; 8 bases map to TRBD2. This sequence was found in a man between 50 and 59 years old with acute or convalescent COVID-19. CDR3 DNA sequence: TGTGCCAGCAGCGGTAGCGGGGACGAGCAGTACTTC. Residues: CASSGSGDEQYF.